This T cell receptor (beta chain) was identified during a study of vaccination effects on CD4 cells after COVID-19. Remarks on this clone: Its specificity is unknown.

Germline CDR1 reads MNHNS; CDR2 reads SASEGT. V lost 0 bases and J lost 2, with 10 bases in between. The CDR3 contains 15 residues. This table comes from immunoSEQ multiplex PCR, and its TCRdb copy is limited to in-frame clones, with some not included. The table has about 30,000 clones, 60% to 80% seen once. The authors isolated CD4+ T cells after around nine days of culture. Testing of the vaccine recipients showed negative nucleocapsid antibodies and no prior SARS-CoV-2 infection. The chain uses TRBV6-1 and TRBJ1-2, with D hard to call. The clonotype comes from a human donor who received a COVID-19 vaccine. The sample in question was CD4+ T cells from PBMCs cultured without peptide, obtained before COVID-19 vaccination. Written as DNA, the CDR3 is TGTGCCAGCAGTGAAGCCCCTACAAAGAACTATGGCTACACCTTC. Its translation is CASSEAPTKNYGYTF.